The 3 T cell receptor beta chains presented below share a single source sample, sequenced in a study of CD8 T cells in Susac syndrome. When the RNA was reverse transcribed, random hexamers were used with an input of 0.5 to 1 ug. TCRdb itself ran the immunoSEQ multiplex PCR reads through MiXCR, one entry per CDR3 protein. The sample consists of 150,000 to 200,000 distinct CDR3 sequences, 91% of them appearing once. The material sequenced was CD4+ T cells from PBMCs. The source of these receptors is a human donor with Susac syndrome.

This chain connects TRBV14 to TRBJ1-3; TRBD1 agrees at 10 bases. Trimming at V came to 4 bases and at J to 0 bases, leaving 6 bases not matched to a gene. Germline CDR1 is SGHDN and CDR2 is FVKESK. This CDR3 is built from 17 residues. CDR3 in amino acids: CASSLPGQGSSGNTIYF. CDR3 coding DNA: TGTGCCAGCAGCCTACCGGGACAGGGGAGCTCTGGAAACACCATATATTTT.

The rearrangement joins TRBV10-3 to TRBJ2-7; 9 bases agree with TRBD1. Trimming took 6 bases from V and 2 from J; bases not matched to a gene: 11. The germline V gene has CDR1 ENHRY and CDR2 SYGVKD. The CDR3 length is 16 residues. The CDR3 DNA sequence: TGTGCCATCAGGGAACCGGGACAGGGACTAACCTACGAGCAGTACTTC. This translates into CAIREPGQGLTYEQYF.

Note on this clonotype: A read error may account for a junction end that differs from germline. The V and J genes are TRBV6-5 and TRBJ1-1, with D possibly matching TRBD1 (5 bases). CDR1 MNHEY and CDR2 SVGAGI come from the germline V gene. The CDR3 loop spans 14 amino acids. CDR3 sequence reads: CASTYGGVNTEAFF. As DNA, the CDR3 is TGTGCCAGCACTTACGGGGGGGTTAACACTGAAGCTTTCTTT.